This TCR beta chain was recorded in a study of blood T cell repertoires in COVID-19. Methods used by the authors: From reference gene primer amplification, estimates of nucleated cell counts were derived. Method: immunoSEQ multiplex PCR; TCRdb's copy keeps in-frame clones and lacks some. The V and J calls and clone size were taken over from that table, and D and trimming were inferred from the DNA. The table shows tens of thousands of clones, with 65% to 85% occurring only once. This clone was recorded only once. This CDR3 has 15 residues. Trimming removed 4 bases at V and 6 bases at J, with 16 bases between. Germline loops: CDR1 WNHNN, CDR2 SYGVQD (reference sequence).

The rearrangement joins TRBV10-1 to TRBJ2-1; TRBD1 is a possible D gene (6 bases). The TCR comes from a woman aged 60-75 years with acute or convalescent COVID-19. The specimen was peripheral blood. The CDR3 nucleotides read TGCGCCAGCAGTGGTTCTACAGGGTGGGCCAATGAGCAGTTCTTC. This gives the protein CASSGSTGWANEQFF.